A single sample gave rise to the 24 T cell receptor beta chains below, sequenced in a study of CD8 T cells in ankylosing spondylitis. MiXCR, applied by TCRdb to the 5' RACE reads, yields one record per CDR3 protein. Here the sample spans approximately 16,000 distinct CDR3 sequences, around 8% being singletons. The sequenced sample was blood. The receptor set was obtained from a male donor with ankylosing spondylitis or in good health (not recorded which).

This clonotype was seen only a few times. This chain links TRBV5-1 with TRBJ2-2; 7 nucleotides line up with TRBD1. CDR1 and CDR2 from the germline V gene are SGHRS and YFSETQ. J was trimmed by 9 bases and V by 4 bases; bases with no gene match: 3. The CDR3 has 12 residues. The CDR3 DNA follows: TGCGCCAGCAGCGTACAGGGGCGGGAGCTGTTTTTT. Its translation is CASSVQGRELFF. The variable domain in full, with the rest retrieved from reference TRBV5-1 and TRBJ2-2, is KAGVTQTPRYLIKTRGQQVTLSCSPISGHRSVSWYQQTPGQGLQFLFEYFSETQRNKGNFPGRFSGRQFSNSRSEMNVSTLELGDSALYLCASSVQGRELFFGEGSRLTVL.

This clonotype was seen at least ten times. The chain employs TRBV20-1 and TRBJ2-2; TRBD2 agrees at 8 bases. CDR1 DFQATT and CDR2 SNEGSKA come from the germline V gene (reference sequence). There are 15 residues in the CDR3. The V and J ends lost 2 bases and 2 bases, in that order; junction bases with no gene match: 4. The CDR3 DNA sequence: TGCAGTGCTAGAACGGGACTAGGAAACACCGGGGAGCTGTTTTTT. Amino acids: CSARTGLGNTGELFF.

The chain carries TRBV10-3 and TRBJ1-1; tentative D call: TRBD1 (5 bases). Germline V gene sequence: CDR1 ENHRY, CDR2 SYGVKD. This CDR3 contains 14 residues. Trimming shortened V by 6 bases and J by 5 bases, and 16 bases separated the two germline ends. The CDR3 spells CAIRGALGGTEAFF. CDR3 DNA sequence: TGTGCCATCAGAGGGGCCCTGGGAGGGACTGAAGCTTTCTTT.

The table lists this clonotype with many counts. The chain is built from TRBV5-1 and TRBJ2-2; 10 bases align to TRBD1. Unmatched junction bases numbered 4, after V lost 1 base and J lost 4 bases. Germline V gene lookup returns CDR1 SGHRS and CDR2 YFSETQ. The CDR3 is 16 residues long. The CDR3 region has the DNA TGCGCCAGCAGCTTGTACGGGACAGGGGCCACCGGGGAGCTGTTTTTT. Translated: CASSLYGTGATGELFF.

Ten or more counts support this clonotype. This chain uses TRBV20-1 with TRBJ2-2; TRBD2 matches at 7 bases. The V segment lost 3 bases and the J segment 3 bases; nucleotides outside the gene matches: 4. CDR1 and CDR2 (germline): DFQATT, SNEGSKA (reference sequence). The CDR3 is 14 residues long. As DNA, the CDR3 is TGCAGTGCTAGTGCTAGCGGTTACACCGGGGAGCTGTTTTTT. Its protein is CSASASGYTGELFF.

This clonotype was recorded at least ten times. The chain recombines TRBV20-1 with TRBJ1-3; no firm D call. The ends were cut back, 1 base at V and 4 bases at J, with 2 bases in the middle. Germline V gene lookup returns CDR1 DFQATT and CDR2 SNEGSKA (reference sequence). The length of the CDR3 is 11 residues. The CDR3, as DNA: TGCAGTGCTAGAGGGGGAAACACCATATATTTT. Translating it yields CSARGGNTIYF.

CDR3 sequence (DNA): TGTGCCAGCAGTATAGACTGGTCCGGCGAGACCCAGTACTTC. It is translated as CASSIDWSGETQYF. This chain links TRBV28 with TRBJ2-5, with D hard to call. Germline V gene sequence: CDR1 MDHEN, CDR2 SYDVKM. This CDR3 is built from 14 residues. Trimming stripped 5 bases from V and 5 bases from J, with 15 bases between. The complete variable domain, with remaining parts taken from reference TRBV28 and TRBJ2-5, reads DVKVTQSSRYLVKRTGEKVFLECVQDMDHENMFWYRQDPGLGLRLIYFSYDVKMKEKGDIPEGYSVSREKKERFSLILESASTNQTSMYLCASSIDWSGETQYFGPGTRLLVL.

Sample share makes this clonotype medium-sized (0.01 to 0.1%). The rearrangement uses TRBV20-1 and TRBJ2-1; unclear D gene. V shed 6 bases and J shed 5 bases, with 8 bases lying between them. The CDR3 is made up of 11 amino acids. Germline lookup yields CDR1 DFQATT and CDR2 SNEGSKA (reference sequence). CDR3 in DNA: TGCAGTGCAAAGGGCAACAATGAGCAGTTCTTC. Translating gives CSAKGNNEQFF.

This clonotype appeared many times. The chain joins TRBV3-1 to TRBJ1-1; no definite D call. CDR3 length: 13 amino acids. Germline V lookup: CDR1 LGHDT, CDR2 YNNKEL (reference sequence). Trimming left V 3 bases short and J 0 bases short, with 5 bases between. This CDR3 reads CASSQGMNTEAFF. The CDR3 DNA reads as TGTGCCAGCAGCCAGGGAATGAACACTGAAGCTTTCTTT.

Worth noting for this clonotype: The germline gene is not matched at one end of the junction; a read error may be the cause. This chain joins TRBV7-9 and TRBJ2-1; D not certain. The CDR3 length is 12 residues. The germline V gene has CDR1 SEHNR and CDR2 FQNEAQ (reference sequence). This CDR3 reads CASSYLRTPLLF. CDR3 coding DNA: TGTGCCAGCAGCTACCTAAGGACCCCCTTGCTCTTC.

This clonotype was recorded a few times. V gene TRBV5-1 combines with J gene TRBJ2-2; D is uncertain. The CDR3 extends over 12 amino acids. Germline values: CDR1 SGHRS, CDR2 YFSETQ. V gave up 1 base and J gave up 6 bases, with 4 bases separating them. CDR3 residues: CASSLYPGELFF. Here the CDR3 DNA reads TGCGCCAGCAGCTTGTACCCCGGGGAGCTGTTTTTT.

This clonotype was recorded many times. The chain recombines TRBV28 with TRBJ2-6; no firm D call. Germline CDR1 reads MDHEN; CDR2 reads SYDVKM. The CDR3 has 13 amino acids. The V gene lost 8 bases and the J gene lost 0 bases, with 5 bases spanning the gap. The CDR3 sequence: CASEFSGANVLTF. In DNA form, the CDR3 reads TGTGCCAGCGAATTCTCTGGGGCCAACGTCCTGACTTTC.

This clonotype was detected a few times. The chain couples TRBV6-2 or TRBV6-3 to TRBJ2-2; possibly TRBD2 for D (5 bases). V was pared by 4 bases and J by 2 bases, with 17 bases between. CDR3 size: 17 residues. Germline V gene sequence: CDR1 MNHEY, CDR2 SVGEGT. The CDR3: CASSFLHGLINTGELFF. CDR3 coding DNA: TGTGCCAGCAGTTTTCTCCATGGACTTATCAACACCGGGGAGCTGTTTTTT.

The sample holds many counts of this clonotype. V usage is TRBV29-1 and J usage is TRBJ2-5; possible D gene TRBD2, 5 bases. There are 14 residues in the CDR3. V shed 1 base and J shed 5 bases, with 14 bases lying between them. Germline loops: CDR1 SQVTM, CDR2 ANQGSEA. This CDR3 is CSVEAGFVGETQYF. The CDR3 DNA is TGCAGCGTTGAAGCGGGGTTTGTAGGGGAGACCCAGTACTTC.

The chain couples TRBV4-2 to TRBJ1-2; no definite D call. V shed 2 bases and J shed 2 bases, with 9 bases lying between them. This CDR3 has 14 residues. In germline, CDR1 is LGHNA, CDR2 YNFKEQ. The CDR3 DNA reads TGTGCCAGCAGCCAACCGGGAACCAACTATGGCTACACCTTC. Amino acids: CASSQPGTNYGYTF.

The gene calls are TRBV12-3 or TRBV12-4 and TRBJ2-1, with 10 bases matching TRBD1. Trimming at V came to 5 bases and at J to 13 bases, leaving 5 bases not matched to a gene. There are 12 residues in the CDR3. The CDR3 loop reads CASSGGTGAQFF. The DNA of the CDR3 is TGTGCCAGCAGTGGCGGGACAGGGGCTCAGTTCTTC.

This clonotype showed up many times. This chain uses TRBV20-1 with TRBJ1-4; D gene uncertain. From germline, CDR1 is DFQATT and CDR2 SNEGSKA (reference sequence). V lost 1 base to trimming and J lost 7 bases, with 13 bases between them. The CDR3 sequence is 14 residues long. DNA of the CDR3: TGCAGTGCTAGAGGCGTTTTTGGCCGTGAAAAACTGTTTTTT. It is translated as CSARGVFGREKLFF.

This clonotype came up many times. The gene calls are TRBV29-1 and TRBJ2-1; D not certain. In germline, CDR1 is SQVTM, CDR2 ANQGSEA. This CDR3 contains 11 residues. Trimming shortened V by 5 bases and J by 14 bases, and 16 bases separated the two germline ends. Here the CDR3 reads CSVLGGHQEFF. The CDR3 DNA follows: TGCAGCGTTTTGGGCGGCCATCAGGAGTTCTTC.

This clonotype was recorded at least ten times. The genes are TRBV20-1 and TRBJ2-2; D may be TRBD2 (5 bases). Looked up from germline, CDR1 is DFQATT and CDR2 is SNEGSKA (reference sequence). The CDR3 has 13 residues. V shed 6 bases and J shed 4 bases, with 12 bases lying between them. In nucleotides, the CDR3 is TGCAGTGCCCGGGAATGGGGCACCGGGGAGCTGTTTTTT. This encodes CSAREWGTGELFF.

There are many counts of this clonotype. The chain has TRBV4-2 and TRBJ2-1; no clear D gene. The CDR3 has 15 residues. The V end was cut by 0 bases, the J end by 0 bases, with 6 bases between. Germline assignment: CDR1 LGHNA and CDR2 YNFKEQ. The CDR3 DNA sequence: TGTGCCAGCAGCCAAGATCTGAACTCCTACAATGAGCAGTTCTTC. This gives the protein CASSQDLNSYNEQFF.

The chain combines TRBV2 with TRBJ2-3; D remains ambiguous. CDR1 and CDR2 from the germline V gene are SNHLY and FYNNEI. Deletions cut 5 bases from V and 2 bases from J, with 11 bases between. The CDR3 runs to 14 residues. As DNA, the CDR3 is TGTGCCAGCAGTTCCCCAGGCATCACAGATACGCAGTATTTT. Its translation: CASSSPGITDTQYF.

The chain is built from TRBV20-1 and TRBJ2-3; D gene uncertain. V gave up 3 bases and J gave up 2 bases, with 9 bases separating them. The CDR3 consists of 13 residues. Germline values: CDR1 DFQATT, CDR2 SNEGSKA (reference sequence). CDR3 coding DNA: TGCAGTGCTAGGGGGTCCATCACAGATACGCAGTATTTT. Translated, it gives CSARGSITDTQYF.

This clonotype was recorded a few times. As DNA, the CDR3 is TGCGCCAGCAGCCGAGATGGACACGATGATTCACCCCTCCACTTT. Translating gives CASSRDGHDDSPLHF. The chain employs TRBV5-1 and TRBJ1-6; D possibly corresponds to TRBD1 (5 bases). V dropped 4 bases and J dropped 8 bases, with 16 bases sitting between them. This CDR3 contains 15 residues. Germline V gives CDR1 SGHRS, CDR2 YFSETQ.

In this sample, this clonotype turned up many times. The chain links TRBV20-1 to TRBJ2-7; D gene uncertain. The V end lost 3 bases, the J end lost 5 bases, and 14 bases lay between the germline ends. CDR3 length: 13 amino acids. CDR1 and CDR2 (germline): DFQATT, SNEGSKA (reference sequence). The CDR3 nucleotides read TGCAGTGCTAGTGGGCAGGTGAGGAACGAGCAGTACTTC. Its translation is CSASGQVRNEQYF.